This T cell receptor beta chain was recorded in a study of blood T cells in healthy people across ages. With regard to this clonotype: What it recognizes is unknown.

Study conclusions and caveats: In older individuals, TCR beta diversity per million T cells was lower, falling roughly linearly with age. With donor CMV status unknown, expanded clonotype changes were possibly confounded.

PCR was performed a second time for roughly 6 to 12 cycles using a sample-barcoded 5' primer and a J-beta primer mix. A 12-random-nucleotide template-switch adaptor tagged each cDNA molecule. TCRdb processed the 5' RACE reads anew with MiXCR; each CDR3 protein has one entry. The profile shows roughly 800,000 distinct CDR3 sequences, more than 45% of them singletons. Isolation recovered at least 6 million PBMCs from every sample. V gave up 0 bases and J gave up 6 bases; unmatched junction bases: 2. Germline V lookup: CDR1 SGHRS, CDR2 YFSETQ. The CDR3 spans 14 residues. The source is a man aged 30 to 45 in good health. Sequencing used blood. The chain joins TRBV5-1 to TRBJ2-2; 7 bases are a match to TRBD2. CDR3 loop: CASSLGTSAGELFF. The CDR3 nucleotides read TGCGCCAGCAGCTTGGGGACTAGTGCCGGGGAGCTGTTTTTT.